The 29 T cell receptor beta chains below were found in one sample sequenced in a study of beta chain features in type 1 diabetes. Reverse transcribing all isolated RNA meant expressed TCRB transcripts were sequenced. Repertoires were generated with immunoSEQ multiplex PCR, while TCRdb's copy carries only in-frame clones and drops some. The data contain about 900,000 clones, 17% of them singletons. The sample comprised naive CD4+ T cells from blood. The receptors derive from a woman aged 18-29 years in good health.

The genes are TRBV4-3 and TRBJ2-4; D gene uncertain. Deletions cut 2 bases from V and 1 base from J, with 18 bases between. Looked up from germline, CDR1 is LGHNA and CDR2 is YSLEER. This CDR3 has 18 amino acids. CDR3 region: CASSQFQLGVGAKNIQYF. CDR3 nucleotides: TGCGCCAGCAGCCAATTCCAGCTTGGGGTGGGGGCCAAAAACATTCAGTACTTC.

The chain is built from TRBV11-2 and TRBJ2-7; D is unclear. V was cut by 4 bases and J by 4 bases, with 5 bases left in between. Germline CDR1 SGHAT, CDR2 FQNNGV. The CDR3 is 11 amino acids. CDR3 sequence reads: CASSSQYEQYF. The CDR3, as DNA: TGTGCCAGCAGCTCCCAGTACGAGCAGTACTTC.

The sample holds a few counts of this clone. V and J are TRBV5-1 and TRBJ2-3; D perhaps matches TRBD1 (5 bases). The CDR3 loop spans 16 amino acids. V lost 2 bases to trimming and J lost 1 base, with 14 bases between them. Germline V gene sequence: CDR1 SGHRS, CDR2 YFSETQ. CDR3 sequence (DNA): TGCGCCAGCAGCTTAGTTCTCAGGGTGGGCACAGATACGCAGTATTTT. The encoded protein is CASSLVLRVGTDTQYF. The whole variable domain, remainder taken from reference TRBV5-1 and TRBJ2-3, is KAGVTQTPRYLIKTRGQQVTLSCSPISGHRSVSWYQQTPGQGLQFLFEYFSETQRNKGNFPGRFSGRQFSNSRSEMNVSTLELGDSALYLCASSLVLRVGTDTQYFGPGTRLTVL.

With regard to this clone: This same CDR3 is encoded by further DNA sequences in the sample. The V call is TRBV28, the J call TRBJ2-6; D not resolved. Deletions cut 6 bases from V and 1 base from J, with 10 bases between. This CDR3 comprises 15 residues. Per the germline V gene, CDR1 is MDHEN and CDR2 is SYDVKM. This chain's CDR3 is CASSRASSGANVLTF. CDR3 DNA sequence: TGTGCCAGCAGCCGCGCCTCATCTGGGGCCAACGTCCTGACTTTC.

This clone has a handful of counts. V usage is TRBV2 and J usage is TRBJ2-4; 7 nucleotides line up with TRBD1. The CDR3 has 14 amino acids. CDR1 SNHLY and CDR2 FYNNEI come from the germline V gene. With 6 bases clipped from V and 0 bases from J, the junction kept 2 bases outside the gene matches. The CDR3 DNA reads TGTGCCAGCAGGGGACAGCTAGCCAAAAACATTCAGTACTTC. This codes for CASRGQLAKNIQYF. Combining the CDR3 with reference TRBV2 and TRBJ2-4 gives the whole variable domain EPEVTQTPSHQVTQMGQEVILRCVPISNHLYFYWYRQILGQKVEFLVSFYNNEISEKSEIFDDQFSVERPDGSNFTLKIRSTKLEDSAMYFCASRGQLAKNIQYFGAGTRLSVL.

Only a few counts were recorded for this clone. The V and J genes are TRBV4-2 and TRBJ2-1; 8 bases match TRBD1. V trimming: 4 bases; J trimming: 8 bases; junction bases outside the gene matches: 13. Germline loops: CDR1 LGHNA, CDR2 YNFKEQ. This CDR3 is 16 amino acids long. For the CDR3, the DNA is TGTGCCAGCAGCCCTAGATCGGACAGGGTTTGGGATGAGCAGTTCTTC. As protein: CASSPRSDRVWDEQFF.

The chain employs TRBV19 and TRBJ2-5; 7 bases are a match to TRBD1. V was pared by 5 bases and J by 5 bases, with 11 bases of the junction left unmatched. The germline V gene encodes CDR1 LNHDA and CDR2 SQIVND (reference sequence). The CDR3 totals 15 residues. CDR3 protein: CASSEGASRHETQYF. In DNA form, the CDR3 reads TGTGCCAGTAGTGAGGGGGCTAGCCGGCATGAGACCCAGTACTTC.

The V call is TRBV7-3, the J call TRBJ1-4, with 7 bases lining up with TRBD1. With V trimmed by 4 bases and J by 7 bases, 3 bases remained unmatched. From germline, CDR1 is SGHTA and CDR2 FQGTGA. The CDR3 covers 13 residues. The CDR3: CASSSNRGEKLFF. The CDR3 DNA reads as TGTGCCAGCAGCTCCAACAGGGGTGAAAAACTGTTTTTT.

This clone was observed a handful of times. This CDR3 is CASSQDIWGRRTDTQYF. CDR3 nucleotides: TGTGCCAGCAGCCAAGATATTTGGGGCCGTCGCACAGATACGCAGTATTTT. The J gene is TRBJ2-3, the V gene TRBV4-2, with D perhaps TRBD1 (5 bases). CDR3 size: 17 residues. V was shortened by 0 bases and J by 1 base, with 14 bases between the two germline ends. Germline-derived CDR1 and CDR2 are LGHNA and YNFKEQ.

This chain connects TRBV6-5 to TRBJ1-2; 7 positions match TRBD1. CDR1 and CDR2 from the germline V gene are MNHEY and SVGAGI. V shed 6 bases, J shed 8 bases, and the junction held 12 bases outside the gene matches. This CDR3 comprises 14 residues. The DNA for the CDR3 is TGTGCCAGCAGGAAGACAGGGCGGATTTACGGCTACACCTTC. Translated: CASRKTGRIYGYTF.

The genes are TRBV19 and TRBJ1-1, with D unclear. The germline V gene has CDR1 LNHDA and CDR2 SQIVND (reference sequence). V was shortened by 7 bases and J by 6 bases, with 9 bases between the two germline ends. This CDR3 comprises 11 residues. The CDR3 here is CASIFLAEAFF. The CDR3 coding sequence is TGTGCCAGTATATTTCTGGCTGAAGCTTTCTTT.

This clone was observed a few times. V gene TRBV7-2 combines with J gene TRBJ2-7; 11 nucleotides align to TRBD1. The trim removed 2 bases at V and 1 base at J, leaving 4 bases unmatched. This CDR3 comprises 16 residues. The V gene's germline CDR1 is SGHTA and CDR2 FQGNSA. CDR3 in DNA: TGTGCCAGCAGCTTAATCTGGGACAGGGGGTCCTACGAGCAGTACTTC. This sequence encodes CASSLIWDRGSYEQYF.

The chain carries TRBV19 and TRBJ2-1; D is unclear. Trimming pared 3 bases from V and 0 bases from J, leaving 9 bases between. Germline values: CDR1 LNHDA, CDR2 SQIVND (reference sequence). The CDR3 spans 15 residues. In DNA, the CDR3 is TGTGCCAGTAGTATCACAGTGAGCTCCTACAATGAGCAGTTCTTC. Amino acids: CASSITVSSYNEQFF.

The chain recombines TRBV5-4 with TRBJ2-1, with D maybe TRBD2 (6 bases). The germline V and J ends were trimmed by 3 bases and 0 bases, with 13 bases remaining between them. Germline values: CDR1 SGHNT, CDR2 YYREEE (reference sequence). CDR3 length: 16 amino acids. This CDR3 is CASSSGASNSYNEQFF. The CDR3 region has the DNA TGTGCCAGCAGCTCGGGAGCTAGTAACTCCTACAATGAGCAGTTCTTC. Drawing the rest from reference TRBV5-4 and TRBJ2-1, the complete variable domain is ETGVTQSPTHLIKTRGQQVTLRCSSQSGHNTVSWYQQALGQGPQFIFQYYREEENGRGNFPPRFSGLQFPNYSSELNVNALELDDSALYLCASSSGASNSYNEQFFGPGTRLTVL.

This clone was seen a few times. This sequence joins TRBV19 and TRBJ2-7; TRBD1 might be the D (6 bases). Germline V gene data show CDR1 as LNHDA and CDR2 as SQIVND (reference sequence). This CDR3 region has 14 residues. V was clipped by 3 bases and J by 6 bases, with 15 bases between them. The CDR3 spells CASSMTGHHLEQYF. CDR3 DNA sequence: TGTGCCAGTAGTATGACGGGACACCATCTCGAGCAGTACTTC.

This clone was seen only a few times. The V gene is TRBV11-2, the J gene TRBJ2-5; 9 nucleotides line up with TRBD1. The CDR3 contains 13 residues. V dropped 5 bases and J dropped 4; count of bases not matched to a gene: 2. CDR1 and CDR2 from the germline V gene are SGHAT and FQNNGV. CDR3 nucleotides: TGTGCCAGCAGCCAGACAGGGGGAGAGACCCAGTACTTC. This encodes CASSQTGGETQYF.

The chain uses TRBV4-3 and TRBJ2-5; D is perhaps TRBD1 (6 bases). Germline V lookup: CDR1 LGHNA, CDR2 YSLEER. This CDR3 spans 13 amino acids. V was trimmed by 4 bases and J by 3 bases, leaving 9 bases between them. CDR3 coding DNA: TGCGCCAGCAGCCCCCGGACAGAAGAGACCCAGTACTTC. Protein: CASSPRTEETQYF.

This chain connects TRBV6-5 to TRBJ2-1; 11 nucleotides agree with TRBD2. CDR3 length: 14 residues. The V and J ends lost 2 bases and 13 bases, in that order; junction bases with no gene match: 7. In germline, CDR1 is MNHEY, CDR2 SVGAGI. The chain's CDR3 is CASSYGTSGRRQFF. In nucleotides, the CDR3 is TGTGCCAGCAGTTACGGCACTAGCGGGAGACGTCAGTTCTTC.

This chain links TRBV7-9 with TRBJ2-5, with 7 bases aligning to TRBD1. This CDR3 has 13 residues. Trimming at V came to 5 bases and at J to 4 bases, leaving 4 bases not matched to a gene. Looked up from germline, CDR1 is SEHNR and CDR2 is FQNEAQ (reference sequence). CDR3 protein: CASSPTGLETQYF. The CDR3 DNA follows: TGTGCCAGCAGCCCGACAGGGTTAGAGACCCAGTACTTC.

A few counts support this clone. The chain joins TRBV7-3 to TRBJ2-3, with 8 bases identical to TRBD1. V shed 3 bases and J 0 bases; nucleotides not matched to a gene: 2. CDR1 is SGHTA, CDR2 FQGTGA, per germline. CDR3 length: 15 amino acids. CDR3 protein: CASSLTGVSTDTQYF. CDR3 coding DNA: TGTGCCAGCAGCTTGACAGGGGTTAGCACAGATACGCAGTATTTT. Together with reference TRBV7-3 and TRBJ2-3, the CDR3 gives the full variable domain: GAGVSQTPSNKVTEKGKYVELRCDPISGHTALYWYRQSLGQGPEFLIYFQGTGAADDSGLPNDRFFAVRPEGSVSTLKIQRTERGDSAVYLCASSLTGVSTDTQYFGPGTRLTVL.

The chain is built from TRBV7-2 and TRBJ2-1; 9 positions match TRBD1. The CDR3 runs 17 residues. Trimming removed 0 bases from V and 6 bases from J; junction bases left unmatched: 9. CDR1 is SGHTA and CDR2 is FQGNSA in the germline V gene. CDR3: CASSLALPGQGSNEQFF. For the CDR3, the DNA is TGTGCCAGCAGCTTAGCTCTACCGGGACAGGGCAGCAATGAGCAGTTCTTC.

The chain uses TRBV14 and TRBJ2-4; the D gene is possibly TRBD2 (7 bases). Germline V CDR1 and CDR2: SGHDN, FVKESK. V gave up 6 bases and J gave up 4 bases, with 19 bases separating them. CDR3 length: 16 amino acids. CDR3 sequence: CASSHRGGAKKNIQYF. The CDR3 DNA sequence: TGTGCCAGCAGTCACCGAGGGGGGGCAAAAAAAAACATTCAGTACTTC.

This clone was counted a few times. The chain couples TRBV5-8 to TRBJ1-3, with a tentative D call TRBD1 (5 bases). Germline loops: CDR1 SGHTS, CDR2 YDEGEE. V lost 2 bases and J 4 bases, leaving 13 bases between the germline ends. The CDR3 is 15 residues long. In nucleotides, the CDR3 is TGTGCCAGCAGCTTTACGCCGGGGACCGGAAACACCATATATTTT. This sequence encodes CASSFTPGTGNTIYF.

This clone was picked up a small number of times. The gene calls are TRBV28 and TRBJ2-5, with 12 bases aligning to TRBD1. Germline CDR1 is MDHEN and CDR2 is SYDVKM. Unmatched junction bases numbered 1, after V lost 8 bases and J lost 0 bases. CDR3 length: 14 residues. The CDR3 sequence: CASGDRGHQETQYF. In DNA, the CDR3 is TGTGCCAGCGGGGACAGGGGGCACCAAGAGACCCAGTACTTC.

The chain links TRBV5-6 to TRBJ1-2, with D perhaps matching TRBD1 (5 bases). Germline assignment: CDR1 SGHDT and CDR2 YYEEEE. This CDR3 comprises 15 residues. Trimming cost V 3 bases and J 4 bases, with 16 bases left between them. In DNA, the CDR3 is TGTGCCAGCAGCTACCGGGACCGTTCTTTCTATGGCTACACCTTC. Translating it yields CASSYRDRSFYGYTF.

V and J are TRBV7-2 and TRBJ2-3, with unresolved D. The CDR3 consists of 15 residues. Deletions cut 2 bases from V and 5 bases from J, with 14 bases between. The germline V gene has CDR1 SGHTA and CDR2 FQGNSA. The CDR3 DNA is TGTGCCAGCAGCTTAATGGCCACCCGAGGAGATACGCAGTATTTT. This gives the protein CASSLMATRGDTQYF.

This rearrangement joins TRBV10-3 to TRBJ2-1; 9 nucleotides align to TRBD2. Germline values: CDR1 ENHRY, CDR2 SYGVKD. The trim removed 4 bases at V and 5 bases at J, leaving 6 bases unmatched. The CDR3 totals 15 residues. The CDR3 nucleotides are TGTGCCATCAGTGCCTCGCGGGAGGGAAACAATGAGCAGTTCTTC. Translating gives CAISASREGNNEQFF.

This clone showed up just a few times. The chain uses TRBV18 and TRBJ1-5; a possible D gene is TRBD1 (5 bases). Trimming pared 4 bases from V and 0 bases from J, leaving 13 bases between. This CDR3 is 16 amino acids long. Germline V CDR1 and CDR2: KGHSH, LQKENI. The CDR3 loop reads CASSRGNTYSNQPQHF. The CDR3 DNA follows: TGTGCCAGCTCACGGGGCAACACTTATAGCAATCAGCCCCAGCATTTT. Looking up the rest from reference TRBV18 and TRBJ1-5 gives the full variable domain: NAGVMQNPRHLVRRRGQEARLRCSPMKGHSHVYWYRQLPEEGLKFMVYLQKENIIDESGMPKERFSAEFPKEGPSILRIQQVVRGDSAAYFCASSRGNTYSNQPQHFGDGTRLSIL.

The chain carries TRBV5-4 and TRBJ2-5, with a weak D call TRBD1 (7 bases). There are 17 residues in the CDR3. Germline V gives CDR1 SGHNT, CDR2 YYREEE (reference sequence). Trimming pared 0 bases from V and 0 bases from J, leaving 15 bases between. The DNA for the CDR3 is TGTGCCAGCAGCTTGGCTGCGGGACAGAGGTACCAAGAGACCCAGTACTTC. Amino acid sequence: CASSLAAGQRYQETQYF. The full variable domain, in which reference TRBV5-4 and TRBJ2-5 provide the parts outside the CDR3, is ETGVTQSPTHLIKTRGQQVTLRCSSQSGHNTVSWYQQALGQGPQFIFQYYREEENGRGNFPPRFSGLQFPNYSSELNVNALELDDSALYLCASSLAAGQRYQETQYFGPGTRLLVL.